Listed here are 17 T cell receptor beta chains from one sample, sequenced in a study of shared clonotypes between healthy human individuals (dated by TCRdb to 2018 to 2020). The protocol used for the library was the immunoSEQ multiplex PCR assay. TCRdb limited this immuneACCESS table to in-frame rearrangements with V and J called. A share of clones is missing; checked studies link under half to unresolved V genes, and the rest is unexplained. A total of a few million clones appear in this sample, under 95% of them only once. The leading ten clones occupy more than 0.35% of the sample. Sample: naive CD4+ T cells from PBMCs. Explained via the paper, the cell subset or site label denotes: CD45RA+ positively selected. The receptors shown here come from a man aged 18 to 29 in good health. Some clones in this sample may be carry-over from other donors' samples.

The CDR3 DNA sequence: TGTGCCAGCAGACACCTTTCACAGACGGCCTACAATGAGCAGTTCTTC. Protein sequence: CASRHLSQTAYNEQFF. The chain carries TRBV13 and TRBJ2-1, with D unresolved. The CDR3 consists of 16 residues. Trimming stripped 6 bases from V and 2 bases from J, with 17 bases between. Germline V gene sequence: CDR1 PRHDT, CDR2 FYEKMQ (reference sequence).

This clone is a singleton in its sample. The gene calls are TRBV28 and TRBJ1-3; 10 bases map to TRBD1. J lost 4 bases, V lost 5 bases, and 5 bases had no gene match. Per germline, CDR1 MDHEN and CDR2 SYDVKM. The CDR3 spans 15 residues. CDR3 residues: CASSPSTGGGNTIYF. Written as DNA, the CDR3 is TGTGCCAGCAGTCCTTCGACAGGGGGCGGAAACACCATATATTTT.

This chain joins TRBV5-1 and TRBJ2-1; 12 nucleotides match TRBD2. CDR1 and CDR2 from the germline V gene are SGHRS and YFSETQ. The CDR3 is 14 amino acids. The ends lost 4 bases at V and 6 bases at J; junction bases unmatched: 2. The CDR3 spells CASSVGLAGNEQFF. The CDR3 DNA reads TGCGCCAGCAGCGTGGGACTAGCGGGCAATGAGCAGTTCTTC. Using reference TRBV5-1 and TRBJ2-1 for the parts outside the CDR3, the full variable domain is KAGVTQTPRYLIKTRGQQVTLSCSPISGHRSVSWYQQTPGQGLQFLFEYFSETQRNKGNFPGRFSGRQFSNSRSEMNVSTLELGDSALYLCASSVGLAGNEQFFGPGTRLTVL.

This rearrangement joins TRBV11-2 to TRBJ2-1; 10 nucleotides match TRBD2. The CDR3 has 15 residues. V lost 6 bases to trimming and J lost 6 bases; unmatched junction nucleotides: 8. CDR1 and CDR2 (germline): SGHAT, FQNNGV. CDR3: CASRLLAGEANEQFF. CDR3 nucleotide sequence: TGTGCCAGCAGGCTCCTAGCGGGAGAGGCCAATGAGCAGTTCTTC.

The V and J genes are TRBV6-4 and TRBJ2-3, with D hard to call. CDR3 length equals 15 residues. The V gene's germline CDR1 is MRHNA and CDR2 SNTAGT. The V and J ends lost 2 bases and 2 bases respectively, with 11 bases between them. The CDR3 reads CASSDQVTSTDTQYF. CDR3 bases: TGTGCCAGCAGTGACCAAGTAACCTCCACAGATACGCAGTATTTT.

The chain combines TRBV6-5 with TRBJ2-7; no firm D call. In germline, CDR1 is MNHEY, CDR2 SVGAGI. Trimming cost V 0 bases and J 0 bases, with 12 bases left between them. CDR3 length equals 16 residues. The CDR3 DNA reads TGTGCCAGCAGTTACTCATCCGGGTACAGCTCCTACGAGCAGTACTTC. Translated, it gives CASSYSSGYSSYEQYF.

The chain uses TRBV9 and TRBJ2-1, with D possibly being TRBD1 (5 bases). Germline-derived CDR1 and CDR2 are SGDLS and YYNGEE. Trimming took 0 bases from V and 10 from J, leaving 11 bases between them. The CDR3 extends over 13 amino acids. CDR3 sequence (DNA): TGTGCCAGCAGCGTAGTAGGGGTAGGGGAGCAGTTCTTC. Translated: CASSVVGVGEQFF.

This chain joins TRBV15 and TRBJ2-7; the D gene is possibly TRBD1 (6 bases). CDR3 size: 15 residues. Trimming stripped 3 bases from V and 3 bases from J, with 15 bases between. Germline V gene data show CDR1 as LNHNV and CDR2 as YYDKDF (reference sequence). In DNA, the CDR3 is TGTGCCACCAGCAGCAGACCGGGACAAAACTACGAGCAGTACTTC. Its translation: CATSSRPGQNYEQYF. The complete variable domain, with remaining parts taken from reference TRBV15 and TRBJ2-7, reads DAMVIQNPRYQVTQFGKPVTLSCSQTLNHNVMYWYQQKSSQAPKLLFHYYDKDFNNEADTPDNFQSRRPNTSFCFLDIRSPGLGDTAMYLCATSSRPGQNYEQYFGPGTRLTVT.

The chain has TRBV11-3 and TRBJ2-1; D not resolved. CDR3 length: 13 amino acids. Trimming left V 0 bases short and J 12 bases short, with 12 bases between. Germline CDR1 SGHNT, CDR2 YENEEA. The CDR3 region has the DNA TGTGCCAGCAGCTTAGATGCCCAGAGACGGCAGTTCTTC. Translating gives CASSLDAQRRQFF.

The rearrangement joins TRBV11-1 to TRBJ2-7; unclear D gene. V gave up 6 bases and J gave up 6 bases, with 21 bases separating them. The length of the CDR3 is 15 residues. CDR1 and CDR2 from the germline V gene are SGHAT and FQDESV (reference sequence). CDR3 residues: CASSPPRPTLAEQYF. CDR3 nucleotides: TGTGCCAGCAGTCCTCCCCGACCGACTTTGGCCGAGCAGTACTTC. Full variable domain (missing parts from reference TRBV11-1 and TRBJ2-7): EAEVAQSPRYKITEKSQAVAFWCDPISGHATLYWYRQILGQGPELLVQFQDESVVDDSQLPKDRFSAERLKGVDSTLKIQPAELGDSAMYLCASSPPRPTLAEQYFGPGTRLTVT.

This clone was counted once. The CDR3 bases are TGCGCCAGCAGCTTGGCCCCTAGGAGCGGGAGGTCTAGTGAGCAGTTCTTC. It specifies CASSLAPRSGRSSEQFF. The genes are TRBV5-1 and TRBJ2-1, with 9 bases that match TRBD2. Looked up from germline, CDR1 is SGHRS and CDR2 is YFSETQ. The CDR3 sequence is 17 residues long. Trimming removed 0 bases from V and 9 bases from J; junction bases left unmatched: 13.

The chain combines TRBV18 with TRBJ1-1; D gene uncertain. Germline lookup yields CDR1 KGHSH and CDR2 LQKENI. The CDR3 extends over 15 amino acids. V was shortened by 4 bases and J by 4 bases, with 16 bases between the two germline ends. The CDR3 DNA reads as TGTGCCAGCTCACGAATCGGCCCGCCCGCCACTGAAGCTTTCTTT. As protein: CASSRIGPPATEAFF.

The chain is built from TRBV4-2 and TRBJ1-4, with TRBD1 matching over 9 bases. Germline V CDR1 and CDR2: LGHNA, YNFKEQ. V lost 4 bases and J lost 10; bases outside the gene matches: 10. The CDR3 spans 15 residues. The CDR3 here is CASSPEGQGMGKLFF. The CDR3 nucleotides are TGTGCCAGCAGCCCAGAGGGACAGGGTATGGGAAAACTGTTTTTT.

This CDR3 is CASSLVRTGADTEAFF. The CDR3 region has the DNA TGCGCCAGCAGCTTGGTCCGTACGGGGGCTGACACTGAAGCTTTCTTT. The chain employs TRBV5-1 and TRBJ1-1; a weak D match, TRBD1 (6 bases). Trimming took off 0 bases at V and 3 bases at J, with 15 bases between the two ends. The CDR3 covers 16 residues. The V gene's germline CDR1 is SGHRS and CDR2 YFSETQ.

Only a few counts were recorded for this clone. CDR3 region: CASSALFPGTTEAFF. As DNA, the CDR3 is TGTGCCAGCAGCGCGCTTTTCCCAGGCACCACTGAAGCTTTCTTT. The chain links TRBV9 to TRBJ1-1; the D is unclear. CDR1 and CDR2 (germline): SGDLS, YYNGEE. The germline V and J ends were trimmed by 3 bases and 4 bases, with 16 bases remaining between them. The CDR3 is made up of 15 amino acids. The full variable domain, its missing parts supplied by reference TRBV9 and TRBJ1-1, is DSGVTQTPKHLITATGQRVTLRCSPRSGDLSVYWYQQSLDQGLQFLIQYYNGEERAKGNILERFSAQQFPDLHSELNLSSLELGDSALYFCASSALFPGTTEAFFGQGTRLTVV.

The genes are TRBV29-1 and TRBJ2-3; D perhaps matches TRBD2 (6 bases). The CDR3 has 17 amino acids. V lost 7 bases to trimming and J lost 0 bases, with 23 bases between them. From germline, CDR1 is SQVTM and CDR2 ANQGSEA. The CDR3 DNA reads as TGCAGCGCCTCACTTAGGGGAGGCCTAACTAGCACAGATACGCAGTATTTT. Translating gives CSASLRGGLTSTDTQYF.

The chain has TRBV2 and TRBJ2-7; TRBD2 aligns across 12 bases. The germline gives CDR1 SNHLY, CDR2 FYNNEI. This CDR3 has 15 residues. Unmatched junction bases numbered 7, after V lost 5 bases and J lost 5 bases. The CDR3 DNA is TGTGCCAGCAGTTCCCTAGCGGGAGGGATCCACGAGCAGTACTTC. This codes for CASSSLAGGIHEQYF.